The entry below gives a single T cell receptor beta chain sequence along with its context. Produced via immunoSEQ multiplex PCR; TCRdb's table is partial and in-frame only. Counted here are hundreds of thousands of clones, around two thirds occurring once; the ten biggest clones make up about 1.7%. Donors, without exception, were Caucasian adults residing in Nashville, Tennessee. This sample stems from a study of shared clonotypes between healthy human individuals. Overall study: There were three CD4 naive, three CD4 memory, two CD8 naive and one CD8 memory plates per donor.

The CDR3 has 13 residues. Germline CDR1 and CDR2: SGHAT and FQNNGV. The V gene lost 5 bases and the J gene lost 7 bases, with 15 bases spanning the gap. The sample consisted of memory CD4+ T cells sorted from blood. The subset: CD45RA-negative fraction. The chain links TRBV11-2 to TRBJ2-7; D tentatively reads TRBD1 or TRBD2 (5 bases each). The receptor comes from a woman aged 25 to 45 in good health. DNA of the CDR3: TGTGCCAGCAGCCCGGGACCCCCGACGGAGCAGTACTTC. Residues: CASSPGPPTEQYF.